Below, one T cell receptor (beta chain) is given with its context. As yet, its antigen is unknown. The data were taken from a study of CXCR3-negative and CXCR3-positive naive CD8 T cells. Points from the study as a whole: The TRBV-TRBJ usage of naive CXCR3-negative and CXCR3-positive cells was similar, but that of memory cells differed. Hydrophobicity of TRB CDR3s was greater in CXCR3-positive naive cells than in CXCR3-negative naive cells.

The study made its TRB cDNA libraries by 5' RACE, adding UMI labels. TCRdb re-called the 5' RACE reads; every CDR3 protein appears as one record, without DNA. The listing contains 150,000 to 180,000 distinct CDR3 sequences. The sample was naive CXCR3+ CD8+ T cells from blood. Documented subset: CD45RO-CCR7+CD27+CD95- naive CD8+ T cells expressing CXCR3 (TNR3+). The origin of this receptor is a human donor in good health. Some clones in this sample may be carry-over from other donors' samples.

CDR3 loop: CSVEDSTGDSYGYTF. This chain connects TRBV29-1 to TRBJ1-2; TCRdb picks TRBD1, but there is no DNA to check that call. There are 15 residues in the CDR3. Germline V gives CDR1 SQVTM, CDR2 ANQGSEA.